Each of the 24 T cell receptor beta chains below was sequenced from the same sample in a study of cytomegalovirus exposure and HLA in healthy donors. The table came from immunoSEQ multiplex PCR; TCRdb's copy has only in-frame clones and leaves some out. The top ten clones hold about 6.5% of a sample with 80,000 to 100,000 clones, 87% of them seen once. The sequenced material came from PBMCs. The receptors here all came from a man between 18 and 29 years old in good health and CMV-seropositive.

The J gene is TRBJ1-1, the V gene TRBV28; no definite D call. The CDR3 spans 13 residues. Trimming removed 2 bases at V and 4 bases at J, with 8 bases between. Per germline, CDR1 MDHEN and CDR2 SYDVKM. CDR3 sequence: CASSLGQVTEAFF. The CDR3 DNA sequence: TGTGCCAGCAGTTTAGGTCAGGTCACTGAAGCTTTCTTT.

The V and J genes are TRBV28 and TRBJ2-7, with a tentative D call TRBD1 (5 bases). This CDR3 is built from 15 residues. Germline CDR1 MDHEN, CDR2 SYDVKM. Trimming pared 4 bases from V and 0 bases from J, leaving 13 bases between. CDR3 residues: CASSSTGRSSYEQYF. DNA of the CDR3: TGTGCCAGCAGTTCCACAGGAAGAAGCTCCTACGAGCAGTACTTC.

This chain connects TRBV19 to TRBJ2-7; maybe TRBD1 (5 bases). The CDR3 loop spans 15 amino acids. The V end lost 6 bases, the J end lost 5 bases, and 20 bases lay between the germline ends. CDR1 LNHDA and CDR2 SQIVND come from the germline V gene (reference sequence). CDR3 loop: CASRPPRAGANEQYF. The CDR3 nucleotides are TGTGCCAGTAGACCTCCCAGGGCAGGCGCTAACGAGCAGTACTTC.

V is TRBV9 and J is TRBJ2-7; D is unresolved. The ends were cut back, 4 bases at V and 3 bases at J, with 14 bases in the middle. The CDR3 loop spans 14 amino acids. Germline V gives CDR1 SGDLS, CDR2 YYNGEE. The CDR3 sequence: CASSTTYYNYEQYF. DNA for the CDR3: TGTGCCAGCAGCACTACTTATTATAACTACGAGCAGTACTTC.

The gene calls are TRBV27 and TRBJ2-7; D may be TRBD2 (6 bases). Germline V gene lookup returns CDR1 MNHEY and CDR2 SMNVEV (reference sequence). The V end lost 3 bases, the J end lost 1 base, and 13 bases lay between the germline ends. This CDR3 is built from 15 residues. The CDR3 loop reads CASSFGTGGSYEQYF. In DNA, the CDR3 is TGTGCCAGCAGTTTTGGGACTGGGGGATCCTACGAGCAGTACTTC.

The CDR3 DNA follows: TGTGCCAGTAGTATTTTAGCGGGAGGGGCGTACGAGCAGTACTTC. This codes for CASSILAGGAYEQYF. This chain joins TRBV19 and TRBJ2-7; 11 bases line up with TRBD2. The CDR3 loop spans 15 amino acids. Trimming at V came to 3 bases and at J to 4 bases, leaving 5 bases not matched to a gene. CDR1 and CDR2 from the germline V gene are LNHDA and SQIVND (reference sequence). Combining the CDR3 with reference TRBV19 and TRBJ2-7 gives the whole variable domain DGGITQSPKYLFRKEGQNVTLSCEQNLNHDAMYWYRQDPGQGLRLIYYSQIVNDFQKGDIAEGYSVSREKKESFPLTVTSAQKNPTAFYLCASSILAGGAYEQYFGPGTRLTVT.

The V call is TRBV6-5, the J call TRBJ2-7; 14 bases align to TRBD2. The germline V gene has CDR1 MNHEY and CDR2 SVGAGI. The CDR3 is 14 residues long. V shed 4 bases, J shed 5 bases, and the junction held 1 base outside the gene matches. The CDR3 region has the DNA TGTGCCAGCAGTTGGGGACTAGCGGGAGACGAGCAGTACTTC. Encoded protein: CASSWGLAGDEQYF.

V and J are TRBV4-1 and TRBJ2-1; D is undetermined. Germline lookup yields CDR1 MGHRA and CDR2 YSYEKL. The CDR3 runs 14 residues. V lost 4 bases to trimming and J lost 4 bases, with 11 bases between them. DNA for the CDR3: TGCGCCAGCAGCCCGAGAAGTCATTACAATGAGCAGTTCTTC. Translating it yields CASSPRSHYNEQFF.

The rearrangement joins TRBV11-1 to TRBJ2-1, with TRBD2 identical over 8 bases. With V trimmed by 1 base and J by 1 base, 9 bases remained unmatched. The germline V gene has CDR1 SGHAT and CDR2 FQDESV (reference sequence). The CDR3 has 18 amino acids. The DNA of the CDR3 is TGTGCCAGCAGCTTAGGCAGAAAGACTAGCGAATCCTACAATGAGCAGTTCTTC. It encodes CASSLGRKTSESYNEQFF. Complete variable domain (other parts from reference TRBV11-1 and TRBJ2-1): EAEVAQSPRYKITEKSQAVAFWCDPISGHATLYWYRQILGQGPELLVQFQDESVVDDSQLPKDRFSAERLKGVDSTLKIQPAELGDSAMYLCASSLGRKTSESYNEQFFGPGTRLTVL.

The chain joins TRBV10-2 to TRBJ2-7, with TRBD2 matching over 11 bases. The length of the CDR3 is 13 residues. Germline CDR1 and CDR2: WSHSY and SAAADI. After removal of 8 bases from V and 5 bases from J, the junction contained 5 bases not matched to a gene. In nucleotides, the CDR3 is TGCGCCAGCCAACTAGCGGGAGTCCACGAGCAGTACTTC. Encoded protein: CASQLAGVHEQYF.

V usage is TRBV10-1 and J usage is TRBJ1-1; D is unclear. The CDR3 runs to 11 residues. The ends were cut back, 8 bases at V and 4 bases at J, with 8 bases in the middle. Germline V gives CDR1 WNHNN, CDR2 SYGVQD (reference sequence). CDR3 nucleotides: TGCGCCAGCGGATCGGGCACTGAAGCTTTCTTT. It encodes CASGSGTEAFF.

The rearrangement joins TRBV4-2 to TRBJ1-1, with D unclear. CDR1 LGHNA and CDR2 YNFKEQ come from the germline V gene. This CDR3 has 11 residues. V was shortened by 7 bases and J by 2 bases, with 5 bases between the two germline ends. The CDR3 DNA reads TGTGCCAGCACCAGTAACACTGAAGCTTTCTTT. Translated, it gives CASTSNTEAFF.

The V call is TRBV2, the J call TRBJ2-1, with a possible D match to TRBD2 (6 bases). The CDR3 extends over 14 amino acids. The germline V gene has CDR1 SNHLY and CDR2 FYNNEI. The ends were cut back, 4 bases at V and 8 bases at J, with 15 bases in the middle. In DNA form, the CDR3 reads TGTGCCAGCAGTGTCCGGGAGTCATCCCATGAGCAGTTCTTC. This gives the protein CASSVRESSHEQFF. The full variable domain, its missing parts supplied by reference TRBV2 and TRBJ2-1, is EPEVTQTPSHQVTQMGQEVILRCVPISNHLYFYWYRQILGQKVEFLVSFYNNEISEKSEIFDDQFSVERPDGSNFTLKIRSTKLEDSAMYFCASSVRESSHEQFFGPGTRLTVL.

The sample holds one count of this clone. The chain uses TRBV2 and TRBJ2-3; D might be TRBD2 (6 bases). This CDR3 spans 15 amino acids. Germline assignment: CDR1 SNHLY and CDR2 FYNNEI. Trimming stripped 5 bases from V and 2 bases from J, with 14 bases between. The CDR3 bases are TGTGCCAGCAGTTGGGAGGCGGCTTCCACAGATACGCAGTATTTT. It translates to CASSWEAASTDTQYF.

This chain joins TRBV7-2 and TRBJ2-7; D is possibly TRBD2 (5 bases). The V gene lost 0 bases and the J gene lost 4 bases, with 10 bases spanning the gap. The CDR3 has 14 residues. Germline lookup yields CDR1 SGHTA and CDR2 FQGNSA. CDR3 sequence (DNA): TGTGCCAGCAGCTTAGCCTCAGGCGGGTACGAGCAGTACTTC. The encoded protein is CASSLASGGYEQYF.

This clone was seen just once. The chain links TRBV14 to TRBJ1-1; D unclear. The germline V and J ends were trimmed by 4 bases and 11 bases, with 14 bases remaining between them. Germline V CDR1 and CDR2: SGHDN, FVKESK. This CDR3 has 12 amino acids. CDR3 bases: TGTGCCAGCAGCCCGACCGGGAGGCGTGCTTTCTTT. Its translation is CASSPTGRRAFF.

The V call is TRBV7-2, the J call TRBJ2-2; 9 bases align to TRBD1. The CDR3 is made up of 14 amino acids. Looked up from germline, CDR1 is SGHTA and CDR2 is FQGNSA. The trim removed 5 bases at V and 6 bases at J, leaving 4 bases unmatched. The CDR3 here is CASSLGQGAGELFF. CDR3 DNA sequence: TGTGCCAGCAGCCTGGGACAGGGAGCCGGGGAGCTGTTTTTT.

The rearrangement links TRBV14 to TRBJ1-6; possible D gene TRBD1, 5 bases. CDR3 size: 14 residues. V was trimmed by 2 bases and J by 7 bases, leaving 9 bases between them. Germline CDR1 is SGHDN and CDR2 is FVKESK. The CDR3 coding sequence is TGTGCCAGCAGCCAACTCGGGGGAAATTCACCCCTCCACTTT. This translates into CASSQLGGNSPLHF.

V is TRBV10-3 and J is TRBJ2-3, with a tentative D call TRBD1 (5 bases). Germline V gene data show CDR1 as ENHRY and CDR2 as SYGVKD. The CDR3 runs to 14 residues. Trimming took 6 bases from V and 0 from J, leaving 10 bases between them. CDR3 sequence (DNA): TGTGCCATCAGGACAGCCTCTAGCACAGATACGCAGTATTTT. This sequence encodes CAIRTASSTDTQYF.

The chain uses TRBV5-6 and TRBJ2-1; TRBD1 matches at 7 bases. Germline lookup yields CDR1 SGHDT and CDR2 YYEEEE. V trimming: 4 bases; J trimming: 6 bases; junction bases outside the gene matches: 10. The CDR3 is 15 residues long. For the CDR3, the DNA is TGTGCCAGCAGCGGATGGGACAGTGAGAGCAATGAGCAGTTCTTC. Amino acid sequence: CASSGWDSESNEQFF.

The chain links TRBV6-4 to TRBJ2-2, with 9 bases lining up with TRBD2. The length of the CDR3 is 14 residues. The V and J ends lost 6 bases and 2 bases, in that order; junction bases with no gene match: 1. Germline CDR1 MRHNA, CDR2 SNTAGT. CDR3 nucleotide sequence: TGTGCCAGCAGGACTAGCGGTAACACCGGGGAGCTGTTTTTT. Protein product: CASRTSGNTGELFF.

Details on this clone: The junction shows a germline mismatch at one end, possibly a read error. V is TRBV19 and J is TRBJ2-7; 8 bases line up with TRBD1. The germline gives CDR1 LNHDA, CDR2 SQIVND (reference sequence). The CDR3 contains 13 residues. CDR3 DNA sequence: TGTGCCAGTAGCATAGGACAGGGCGCCGAGCAGTACTTC. Translated: CASSIGQGAEQYF.

The rearrangement joins TRBV5-6 to TRBJ1-2, with D perhaps matching TRBD1 (6 bases). The ends were cut back, 0 bases at V and 2 bases at J, with 8 bases in the middle. Germline V gene sequence: CDR1 SGHDT, CDR2 YYEEEE. This CDR3 is 14 amino acids long. CDR3 loop: CASSLVGANYGYTF. Written as DNA, the CDR3 is TGTGCCAGCAGCTTGGTGGGGGCGAACTATGGCTACACCTTC.

This clone was recorded a few times. This sequence joins TRBV5-1 and TRBJ2-1, with 7 bases aligning to TRBD2. Germline V gene sequence: CDR1 SGHRS, CDR2 YFSETQ. The CDR3 covers 15 residues. V was pared by 0 bases and J by 3 bases, with 3 bases of the junction left unmatched. The CDR3 loop is CASSLALADYNEQFF. Here the CDR3 DNA reads TGCGCCAGCAGCTTGGCCCTAGCGGACTACAATGAGCAGTTCTTC.